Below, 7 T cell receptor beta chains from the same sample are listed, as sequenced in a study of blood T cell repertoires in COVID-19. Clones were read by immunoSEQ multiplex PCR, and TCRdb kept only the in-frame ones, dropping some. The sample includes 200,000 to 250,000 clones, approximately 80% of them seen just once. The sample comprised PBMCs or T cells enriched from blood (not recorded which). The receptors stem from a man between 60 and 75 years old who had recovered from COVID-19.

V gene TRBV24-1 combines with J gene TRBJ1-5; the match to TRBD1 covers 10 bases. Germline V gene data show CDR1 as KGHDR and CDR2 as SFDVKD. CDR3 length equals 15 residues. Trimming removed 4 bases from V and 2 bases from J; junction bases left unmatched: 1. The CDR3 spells CATSDGTGGNQPQHF. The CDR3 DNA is TGTGCCACCAGTGACGGGACAGGGGGCAATCAGCCCCAGCATTTT.

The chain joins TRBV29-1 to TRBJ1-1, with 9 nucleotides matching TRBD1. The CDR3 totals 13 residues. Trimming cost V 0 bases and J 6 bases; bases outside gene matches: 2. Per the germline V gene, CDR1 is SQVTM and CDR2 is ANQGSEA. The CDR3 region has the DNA TGCAGCGTTGAAGATGGACAGGGGTCTGAAGCTTTCTTT. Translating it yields CSVEDGQGSEAFF.

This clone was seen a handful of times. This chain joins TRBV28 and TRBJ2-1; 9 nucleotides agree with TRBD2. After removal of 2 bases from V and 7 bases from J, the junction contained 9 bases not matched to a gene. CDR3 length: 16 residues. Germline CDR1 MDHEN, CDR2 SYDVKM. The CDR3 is CASSLMGRGGLNEQFF. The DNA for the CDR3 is TGTGCCAGCAGTTTAATGGGGCGGGGGGGCCTGAATGAGCAGTTCTTC.

The CDR3 sequence: CASSLSGQSLEPQHF. The DNA of the CDR3 is TGTGCCAGCAGCTTATCCGGACAGAGTTTGGAGCCCCAGCATTTT. This chain links TRBV7-8 with TRBJ1-5, with D perhaps TRBD1 (6 bases). Germline V gene lookup returns CDR1 SGHVS and CDR2 FQNEAQ. V shed 2 bases and J shed 8 bases, with 16 bases lying between them. The CDR3 spans 15 residues.

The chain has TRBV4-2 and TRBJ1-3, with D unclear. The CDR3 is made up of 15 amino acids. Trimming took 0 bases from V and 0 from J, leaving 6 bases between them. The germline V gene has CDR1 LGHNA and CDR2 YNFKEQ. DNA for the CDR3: TGTGCCAGCAGCCAAGAGGCCTCCTCTGGAAACACCATATATTTT. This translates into CASSQEASSGNTIYF.

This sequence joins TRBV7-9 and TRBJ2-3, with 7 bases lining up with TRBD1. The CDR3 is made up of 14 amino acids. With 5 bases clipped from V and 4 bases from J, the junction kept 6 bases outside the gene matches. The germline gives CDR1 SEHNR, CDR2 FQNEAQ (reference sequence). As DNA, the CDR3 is TGTGCCAGCAGCGAGGGACAGAAATCAGATACGCAGTATTTT. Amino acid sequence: CASSEGQKSDTQYF.

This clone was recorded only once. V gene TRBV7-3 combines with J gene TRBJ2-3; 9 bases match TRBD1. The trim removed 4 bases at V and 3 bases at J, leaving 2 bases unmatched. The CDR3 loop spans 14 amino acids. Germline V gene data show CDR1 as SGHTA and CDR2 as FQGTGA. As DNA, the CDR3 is TGTGCCAGCAGCTCCGGACAGGGGACAGATACGCAGTATTTT. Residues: CASSSGQGTDTQYF. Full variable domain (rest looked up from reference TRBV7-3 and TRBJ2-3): GAGVSQTPSNKVTEKGKYVELRCDPISGHTALYWYRQSLGQGPEFLIYFQGTGAADDSGLPNDRFFAVRPEGSVSTLKIQRTERGDSAVYLCASSSGQGTDTQYFGPGTRLTVL.